This record concerns one T cell receptor (beta chain) sequence. Antigen specificity is unknown. CDR1 is MNHNS and CDR2 is SASEGT in the germline V gene. Trimming stripped 7 bases from V and 6 bases from J, with 13 bases between. CDR3 length equals 12 residues. The data belong to a study of immune evolution from preneoplasia to lung adenocarcinoma. Patient tissue came from resections in Japan or China, 2014–2017. H&E slides confirmed each diagnosis, reviewed by two pathologists independently. The table came from immunoSEQ multiplex PCR; TCRdb's copy has only in-frame clones and leaves some out. The sample has about 5,900 clones; 75% to 80% are singletons. Study findings and constraints: From normal lung to invasive adenocarcinoma, top clone frequencies appeared to decrease.

This sequence joins TRBV6-1 and TRBJ2-7; maybe TRBD2 (5 bases). The TCR was taken from an older donor with lung adenocarcinoma. Specimen: FFPE lung adenocarcinoma in situ tissue. This CDR3 is CASTAPSGEQYF. The CDR3 nucleotides are TGTGCCAGCACCGCACCCAGCGGCGAGCAGTACTTC.